These T cell receptor beta chains were read from a single sample in a study of blood T cell repertoires in COVID-19. The table came from immunoSEQ multiplex PCR; TCRdb's copy has only in-frame clones and leaves some out. Among 100,000 or so clones listed, 65% to 90% were seen once. Specimen: peripheral blood. The source of these receptors is a man older than 75 with acute or convalescent COVID-19. Both conserved end residues are part of each CDR3. The D gene is left open where the match is weak. The size of a clone is reported for some rows only, either as once, few or many, or as a class for expanded clones.

abundance	v_gene	j_gene	len	d_gene	CDR3nt	CDR3aa
NA	TRBV5-1	TRBJ2-2	15	TRBD1	TGCGCCAGCAGCTCCACAGGGGTCTCAGCCGGGGAGCTGTTTTTT	CASSSTGVSAGELFF
NA	TRBV5-1	TRBJ1-4	16	NA	TGCGCCAGCAGCTCGATGGGCCGCAACTCTAATGAAAAACTGTTTTTT	CASSSMGRNSNEKLFF
NA	TRBV6-5	TRBJ2-3	14	NA	TGTGCCAGCAGTTCCGAGACAAGCACAGATACGCAGTATTTT	CASSSETSTDTQYF
NA	TRBV19	TRBJ2-2	15	NA	TGTGCCAGTAGTATCAACAGGGTTGACACCGGGGAGCTGTTTTTT	CASSINRVDTGELFF
NA	TRBV15	TRBJ2-4	19	TRBD2	TGTGCCACCAGCAGAGAACGGACTAGCGGGAGTAGCGCCAAAAACATTCAGTACTTC	CATSRERTSGSSAKNIQYF
NA	TRBV24-1	TRBJ2-3	16	NA	TGTGCCACCAGTGATCCCGTTGGGGGACACACAGATACGCAGTATTTT	CATSDPVGGHTDTQYF
NA	TRBV6-1	TRBJ2-3	14	TRBD1	TGTGCCAGCAGGGAAGGGACAGCCACAGATACGCAGTATTTT	CASREGTATDTQYF
NA	TRBV7-8	TRBJ1-1	13	NA	TGTGCCAGCAGCTTAGTTGAGGAGAGTGAAGCTTTCTTT	CASSLVEESEAFF
NA	TRBV19	TRBJ2-2	17	TRBD2	TGTGCCAGTAGTATAGGATGGGCGGGAGGAGACACCGGGGAGCTGTTTTTT	CASSIGWAGGDTGELFF
once	TRBV12-3/TRBV12-4	TRBJ2-7	13	NA	TGTGCCAGCAGTTTAGCCTCCAGCTACGAGCAGTACTTC	CASSLASSYEQYF
NA	TRBV5-1	TRBJ2-3	17	TRBD2	TGCGCCAGCAGCTGGGGGATACGGGAGGGCCGCACAGATACGCAGTATTTT	CASSWGIREGRTDTQYF
NA	TRBV19	TRBJ2-3	15	TRBD1	TGTGCCAGTAGTACCCGGACAGGGAACTCTGATACGCAGTATTTT	CASSTRTGNSDTQYF
NA	TRBV7-2	TRBJ2-7	14	NA	TGTGCCAGCAGCTTAGTAGGGGGGGGTGACGAGCAGTACTTC	CASSLVGGGDEQYF
NA	TRBV19	TRBJ2-1	16	NA	TGTGCCAGTAGTACCTATCTAGCGACAACCTACAATGAGCAGTTCTTC	CASSTYLATTYNEQFF
NA	TRBV27	TRBJ2-6	17	NA	TGTGCCAGCAGTCCTGGAATCGGGATCTCTGGGGCCAACGTCCTGACTTTC	CASSPGIGISGANVLTF
NA	TRBV18	TRBJ2-2	16	TRBD1	TGTGCCAGCTCACGACCGGGACAGGGGCCGATCGGGGAGCTGTTTTTT	CASSRPGQGPIGELFF
NA	TRBV28	TRBJ2-6	15	NA	TGTGCCAGCAGTTTCTACGCCTCTGGGGCCAACGTCCTGACTTTC	CASSFYASGANVLTF
NA	TRBV24-1	TRBJ2-7	13	NA	TGTGCCACCAGTGATCCCAGTTCCTACGAGCAGTACTTC	CATSDPSSYEQYF
NA	TRBV18	TRBJ2-3	18	TRBD2	TGTGCCAGCTCACCCCGGGGACTAGCGGGAGGCAACGAAGATACGCAGTATTTT	CASSPRGLAGGNEDTQYF
NA	TRBV7-2	TRBJ1-2	13	NA	TGTGCCAGCAGCCTTAATAGCGTATCAAGCTACACCTTC	CASSLNSVSSYTF
NA	TRBV7-2	TRBJ2-7	14	NA	TGTGCCAGCAGCTTAGGGGGGACATCCTACGAGCAGTACTTC	CASSLGGTSYEQYF
once	TRBV2	TRBJ2-1	14	TRBD2	TGTGCCAGCAGGGGGACTAGCGGGAGTAATGAGCAGTTCTTC	CASRGTSGSNEQFF
once	TRBV4-3	TRBJ1-4	16	TRBD1	TGCGCCAGCAGCCAAACTATAGGGGGCGTACTCGAAAAACTGTTTTTT	CASSQTIGGVLEKLFF
NA	TRBV11-2	TRBJ2-7	15	NA	TGTGCCAGCAGCCTTGACAGTATCTTCTCCTACGAGCAGTACTTC	CASSLDSIFSYEQYF
NA	TRBV28	TRBJ2-5	14	TRBD1	TGTGCCAGCAGTCTGACAGGGGGCACCGAGACCCAGTACTTC	CASSLTGGTETQYF
NA	TRBV9	TRBJ1-3	14	NA	TGTGCCAGCAGCTCAACAGGGTCTGGAAACACCATATATTTT	CASSSTGSGNTIYF
few	TRBV4-2	TRBJ1-3	15	TRBD1	TGTGCCAGCAGCCAACTTGACAGGGCTGGAAACACCATATATTTT	CASSQLDRAGNTIYF
many	TRBV2	TRBJ2-7	13	NA	TGTGCCAGCAGTCGTACTTTCTCCTACGAGCAGTACTTC	CASSRTFSYEQYF
NA	TRBV30	TRBJ1-2	12	NA	TGTGCCTGGAGTGCCCAGTCGGGAGGATACACCTTC	CAWSAQSGGYTF
NA	TRBV28	TRBJ2-5	13	NA	TGTGCCACACTCGGAGGAGGGGCCGAGACCCAGTACTTC	CATLGGGAETQYF
NA	TRBV19	TRBJ2-2	14	NA	TGTGCCAGTAAGGAGAACACCTACACCGGGGAGCTGTTTTTT	CASKENTYTGELFF
NA	TRBV20-1	TRBJ1-1	16	TRBD1	TGCAGTGCTAGTGACCCGGGACAGGGGGCGAGCACTGAAGCTTTCTTT	CSASDPGQGASTEAFF
few	TRBV28	TRBJ1-1	11	NA	TGTGCCAGCAGTGCCACAGGTGAAGCTTTCTTT	CASSATGEAFF
NA	TRBV12-3/TRBV12-4	TRBJ1-1	13	TRBD1	TGTGCCAGCAGACCTCAGGGGGACACTGAAGCTTTCTTT	CASRPQGDTEAFF
NA	TRBV4-1	TRBJ2-3	15	TRBD1	TGCGCCAGCAGCTTCCGGGACAGGGGTCCAGATACGCAGTATTTT	CASSFRDRGPDTQYF
NA	TRBV6-2/TRBV6-3	TRBJ1-2	13	NA	TGTGCCAGCAGTAGGACAGAAAACTATGGCTACACCTTC	CASSRTENYGYTF
NA	TRBV29-1	TRBJ1-3	13	NA	TGCAGCGTAGGGGAATCCTCTGGAAACACCATATATTTT	CSVGESSGNTIYF
NA	TRBV9	TRBJ1-3	17	NA	TGTGCCAGCAGCCACCCCCGGGGGAGCCTTCCCGGAAACACCATATATTTT	CASSHPRGSLPGNTIYF
NA	TRBV5-4	TRBJ2-7	15	TRBD2	TGTGCCAGCAGCTTGGAAAGCGGGAGGGCCTACGAGCAGTACTTC	CASSLESGRAYEQYF
NA	TRBV5-1	TRBJ2-1	16	TRBD2	TGCGCCAGCAGCTTGGGAGCGGGAAGCTCCTACAATGAGCAGTTCTTC	CASSLGAGSSYNEQFF
NA	TRBV6-1	TRBJ1-2	15	NA	TGTGCCAGCAGTGAAGCGGGGGGGCGAAGCTATGGCTACACCTTC	CASSEAGGRSYGYTF
NA	TRBV11-2	TRBJ1-5	15	NA	TGTGCCAGCAGTTATCAGACAGGTAGCAATCAGCCCCAGCATTTT	CASSYQTGSNQPQHF
NA	TRBV28	TRBJ2-7	14	NA	TGTGCCAGCAGTTTAGGGGGGAGCTCCTACGAGCAGTACTTC	CASSLGGSSYEQYF
NA	TRBV10-3	TRBJ2-3	14	NA	TGTGCCATCGCGTCAGGGGGGAACACAGATACGCAGTATTTT	CAIASGGNTDTQYF
NA	TRBV29-1	TRBJ2-3	15	TRBD1	TGCAGCGTTGAGATTACGGGACAGGGGAGGAATACGCAGTATTTT	CSVEITGQGRNTQYF
NA	TRBV5-1	TRBJ2-7	15	TRBD1	TGCGCCAGCAGCCGGACAGGACAAAGCTCCTACGAGCAGTACTTC	CASSRTGQSSYEQYF
NA	TRBV4-1	TRBJ2-4	18	TRBD1	TGCGCCAGCAGCCAAAACCCCGGACAGGGCGGTGCCAAAAACATTCAGTACTTC	CASSQNPGQGGAKNIQYF
once	TRBV19	TRBJ1-4	14	NA	TGTGCCAGTAGTTATGCGACTGAAGGTGAAAAACTGTTTTTT	CASSYATEGEKLFF
NA	TRBV6-1	TRBJ1-5	13	NA	TGTGCCAGCAGTGAATCAGACAATCAGCCCCAGCATTTT	CASSESDNQPQHF
NA	TRBV29-1	TRBJ1-1	12	NA	TGCAGCGGCGAGACAGTGAACACTGAAGCTTTCTTT	CSGETVNTEAFF
once	TRBV5-1	TRBJ1-4	15	TRBD1	TGCGCCAGCAGCTTACAGGGGGCAGCTAATGAAAAACTGTTTTTT	CASSLQGAANEKLFF
few	TRBV18	TRBJ1-5	13	TRBD1	TGTGCCAGCTCAGGAACAGGGGATCAGCCCCAGCATTTT	CASSGTGDQPQHF
once	TRBV5-4	TRBJ2-7	14	NA	TGTGCCAGCAGCTCGGACAGAAATTCCTACGAGCAGTACTTC	CASSSDRNSYEQYF
NA	TRBV2	TRBJ1-4	14	TRBD1	TGTGCCAGCAGCAAAGGACAGGGGGGTGAAAAACTGTTTTTT	CASSKGQGGEKLFF
NA	TRBV6-1	TRBJ2-7	16	NA	TGTGCCAGCAGTGAAACAGCTAGACAGGTGCTATACGAGCAGTACTTC	CASSETARQVLYEQYF